The 32 T cell receptor beta chains in this list originate from one sample, sequenced in a study of blood T cell repertoires in COVID-19. Clones were sequenced by immunoSEQ multiplex PCR, and TCRdb holds only the in-frame ones, with some missing. The sample includes roughly 250,000 clones, about 85% of them seen just once. The sequencing input was peripheral blood. These receptor sequences come from a human donor with COVID-19, enrolled during active disease. The donor label of this sample is uncertain.

This sequence joins TRBV19 and TRBJ2-7; D is possibly TRBD1 (5 bases). V shed 5 bases and J shed 6 bases, with 11 bases lying between them. The CDR3 is 12 amino acids. Germline lookup yields CDR1 LNHDA and CDR2 SQIVND (reference sequence). The CDR3 spells CASSLGAGEQYF. The CDR3 coding sequence is TGTGCCAGTAGTTTAGGGGCAGGCGAGCAGTACTTC.

The V call is TRBV19, the J call TRBJ2-7; 9 bases match TRBD1. The J segment lost 3 bases and the V segment lost 6 bases, leaving 6 bases of the junction unmatched. Germline assignment: CDR1 LNHDA and CDR2 SQIVND (reference sequence). The CDR3 totals 14 residues. CDR3 amino acids: CASSTGTGSYEQYF. CDR3 DNA sequence: TGTGCCAGTAGCACCGGGACAGGGAGCTACGAGCAGTACTTC. Complete variable domain (other parts from reference TRBV19 and TRBJ2-7): DGGITQSPKYLFRKEGQNVTLSCEQNLNHDAMYWYRQDPGQGLRLIYYSQIVNDFQKGDIAEGYSVSREKKESFPLTVTSAQKNPTAFYLCASSTGTGSYEQYFGPGTRLTVT.

The chain couples TRBV11-3 to TRBJ2-3, with 7 bases fitting TRBD2. J lost 2 bases, V lost 5 bases, and 10 bases had no gene match. Germline CDR1 SGHNT, CDR2 YENEEA. The CDR3 totals 16 residues. For the CDR3, the DNA is TGTGCCAGCAGCGCACAAAACGGGGGGACCACAGATACGCAGTATTTT. Translating it yields CASSAQNGGTTDTQYF.

This clone was seen more than once but under ten times. The chain is built from TRBV5-5 and TRBJ2-7, with D possibly being TRBD1 (6 bases). Trimming stripped 4 bases from V and 5 bases from J, with 13 bases between. The CDR3 sequence is 13 residues long. Germline CDR1 SGHKS, CDR2 YYEKEE (reference sequence). The CDR3 DNA reads as TGTGCCAGCAGCCGACAGGAGCAAAACGAGCAGTACTTC. Translating gives CASSRQEQNEQYF.

V and J are TRBV5-1 and TRBJ2-7; the match to TRBD1 covers 9 bases. The CDR3 runs 14 residues. V shed 3 bases and J 6 bases; nucleotides not matched to a gene: 7. Per germline, CDR1 SGHRS and CDR2 YFSETQ. The CDR3 is CASSSGQGNREQYF. DNA for the CDR3: TGCGCCAGCAGCTCGGGACAGGGCAATCGCGAGCAGTACTTC.

This clone occurred a few times. This chain uses TRBV7-9 with TRBJ1-3; 10 nucleotides agree with TRBD1. V trimming: 4 bases; J trimming: 0 bases; junction bases outside the gene matches: 12. The germline CDR1 and CDR2 sequences are SEHNR and FQNEAQ (reference sequence). This CDR3 contains 19 residues. The CDR3 region is CASSSLTDRGRFSGNTIYF. The CDR3 DNA is TGTGCCAGCAGCTCGCTAACTGACAGGGGGCGATTCTCTGGAAACACCATATATTTT.

The chain has TRBV28 and TRBJ1-4; 9 bases map to TRBD1. From germline, CDR1 is MDHEN and CDR2 SYDVKM. V lost 3 bases to trimming and J lost 4 bases; unmatched junction nucleotides: 3. The CDR3 is 15 amino acids. The CDR3 is CASSFRQGGNEKLFF. The CDR3 nucleotides read TGTGCCAGCAGTTTTCGACAGGGGGGTAATGAAAAACTGTTTTTT.

This rearrangement joins TRBV19 to TRBJ1-2; D is perhaps TRBD1 (5 bases). V was trimmed by 5 bases and J by 4 bases, leaving 17 bases between them. Germline CDR1 is LNHDA and CDR2 is SQIVND (reference sequence). The CDR3 extends over 15 amino acids. This CDR3 is CASSAGTGEPYGYTF. DNA of the CDR3: TGTGCCAGTAGTGCCGGGACGGGGGAACCCTATGGCTACACCTTC.

The chain uses TRBV9 and TRBJ2-2, with D possibly being TRBD1 (6 bases). V lost 0 bases and J lost 5, with 14 bases in between. CDR1 is SGDLS and CDR2 is YYNGEE in the germline V gene. The CDR3 has 16 residues. The CDR3 nucleotides are TGTGCCAGCAGCGTAGGACAGGCTGAAGGGACCGGGGAGCTGTTTTTT. This encodes CASSVGQAEGTGELFF.

A remark on this clone: The junction does not match germline at one end; this may be a read error. CDR3 sequence (DNA): TGTGCCAGCAGATTAGACAGTGTTGACGGCTACACCTTC. This encodes CASRLDSVDGYTF. The V and J genes are TRBV7-9 and TRBJ1-2; weak D call: TRBD1 (5 bases). Germline V gene data show CDR1 as SEHNR and CDR2 as FQNEAQ (reference sequence). The length of the CDR3 is 13 residues. The full variable domain, completed using reference TRBV7-9 and TRBJ1-2, is DTGVSQNPRHKITKRGQNVTFRCDPISEHNRLYWYRQTLGQGPEFLTYFQNEAQLEKSRLLSDRFSAERPKGSFSTLEIQRTEQGDSAMYLCASRLDSVDGYTFGSGTRLTVV.

The chain carries TRBV5-1 and TRBJ1-1; possible D gene TRBD1, 5 bases. Trimming stripped 5 bases from V and 4 bases from J, with 15 bases between. Looked up from germline, CDR1 is SGHRS and CDR2 is YFSETQ. The CDR3 is made up of 14 amino acids. CDR3 in DNA: TGCGCCAGCAGGTCTAGGGGTGGTATCACTGAAGCTTTCTTT. It translates to CASRSRGGITEAFF. The full variable domain, completed using reference TRBV5-1 and TRBJ1-1, is KAGVTQTPRYLIKTRGQQVTLSCSPISGHRSVSWYQQTPGQGLQFLFEYFSETQRNKGNFPGRFSGRQFSNSRSEMNVSTLELGDSALYLCASRSRGGITEAFFGQGTRLTVV.

V usage is TRBV29-1 and J usage is TRBJ2-1, with D possibly matching TRBD2 (5 bases). The germline V gene encodes CDR1 SQVTM and CDR2 ANQGSEA. Trimming left V 6 bases short and J 8 bases short, with 11 bases between. This CDR3 contains 11 residues. This CDR3 is CSVRTGDEQFF. The CDR3 DNA sequence: TGCAGCGTCAGGACCGGGGATGAGCAGTTCTTC.

V usage is TRBV9 and J usage is TRBJ1-2; the D gene is possibly TRBD1 (5 bases). Looked up from germline, CDR1 is SGDLS and CDR2 is YYNGEE. The CDR3 contains 15 residues. V lost 4 bases, J lost 5 bases, and 18 bases lay in between. The CDR3 DNA reads as TGTGCCAGCAGCCAAGCGGGGACGGTCAATTATGGCTACACCTTC. Amino acids: CASSQAGTVNYGYTF.

The genes are TRBV10-3 and TRBJ2-1, with 8 bases fitting TRBD2. Germline-derived CDR1 and CDR2 are ENHRY and SYGVKD. The CDR3 contains 16 residues. V gave up 3 bases and J gave up 6 bases; unmatched junction bases: 10. CDR3 nucleotide sequence: TGTGCCATCAGTGACGCCGGGACTAGGCGTGTCAATGAGCAGTTCTTC. Its translation is CAISDAGTRRVNEQFF.

The chain uses TRBV10-1 and TRBJ2-7, with TRBD2 identical over 13 bases. V lost 3 bases and J lost 9; bases outside the gene matches: 14. The CDR3 is 17 residues long. CDR1 WNHNN and CDR2 SYGVQD come from the germline V gene (reference sequence). This chain's CDR3 is CASSETGLAGPQGAQYF. DNA of the CDR3: TGCGCCAGCAGTGAAACGGGACTAGCGGGACCGCAAGGCGCGCAGTACTTC.

The chain recombines TRBV6-5 with TRBJ2-3, with a tentative D call TRBD2 (6 bases). Trimming removed 2 bases from V and 7 bases from J, with 16 bases in between. Germline CDR1 MNHEY, CDR2 SVGAGI. CDR3 length: 15 amino acids. The CDR3 is CASSYRESPINTQYF. The CDR3 DNA reads as TGTGCCAGCAGTTACCGGGAGTCTCCTATAAATACGCAGTATTTT.

This clone was recorded a few times. The chain has TRBV28 and TRBJ1-2, with D perhaps TRBD1 (5 bases). Germline CDR1 is MDHEN and CDR2 is SYDVKM. The CDR3 consists of 13 residues. V lost 6 bases to trimming and J lost 6 bases, with 14 bases between them. CDR3 amino acids: CASRGQGGHGYTF. The CDR3 DNA follows: TGTGCCAGCAGGGGGCAGGGTGGGCATGGCTACACCTTC.

This clone came up a few times. This CDR3 is also generated by other DNA sequences in the sample. The chain uses TRBV5-1 and TRBJ1-4; tentatively, D is TRBD1 (5 bases). Germline V CDR1 and CDR2: SGHRS, YFSETQ. The ends were cut back, 0 bases at V and 0 bases at J, with 9 bases in the middle. This CDR3 is built from 16 residues. The CDR3 DNA sequence: TGCGCCAGCAGCTTGGGGGCGACAGCAACTAATGAAAAACTGTTTTTT. Residues: CASSLGATATNEKLFF.

In nucleotides, the CDR3 is TGTGCCAGCAGCTCAGACAGCTCCTACGAGCAGTACTTC. It specifies CASSSDSSYEQYF. The chain couples TRBV7-9 to TRBJ2-7; weak D call: TRBD1 (5 bases). Germline assignment: CDR1 SEHNR and CDR2 FQNEAQ (reference sequence). Trimming took off 4 bases at V and 0 bases at J, with 7 bases between the two ends. The CDR3 sequence is 13 residues long.

In DNA form, the CDR3 reads TGTGCCAGCAGCCAAGGCCTAGCGGTGGACGAGCAGTACTTC. Protein product: CASSQGLAVDEQYF. The chain combines TRBV11-1 with TRBJ2-7; 7 bases align to TRBD2. Looked up from germline, CDR1 is SGHAT and CDR2 is FQDESV (reference sequence). The CDR3 consists of 14 residues. The V gene end was trimmed by 5 bases and the J gene end by 5 bases; junction bases not matched to a gene: 9.

This chain uses TRBV9 with TRBJ1-3; possibly TRBD1 for D (6 bases). CDR1 and CDR2 from the germline V gene are SGDLS and YYNGEE. The CDR3 is 16 residues long. Trimming cost V 6 bases and J 0 bases, with 16 bases left between them. The CDR3 loop reads CASNRGQWGSGNTIYF. The CDR3 DNA follows: TGTGCCAGCAACCGAGGACAGTGGGGCTCTGGAAACACCATATATTTT.

The chain couples TRBV2 to TRBJ1-2; 8 positions match TRBD1. The CDR3 has 13 amino acids. The germline V gene has CDR1 SNHLY and CDR2 FYNNEI. The junction had 7 bases not matched to a gene; V was cut back by 6 bases and J by 7 bases. The CDR3 loop reads CASRLDRDSGYTF. The CDR3, as DNA: TGTGCCAGCAGATTGGACAGGGATTCTGGCTACACCTTC.

The chain's CDR3 is CASSLRPGAGTYEQYF. DNA of the CDR3: TGTGCCAGCAGCTTACGCCCGGGAGCGGGAACTTACGAGCAGTACTTC. The chain recombines TRBV7-2 with TRBJ2-7; 7 bases line up with TRBD2. Germline lookup yields CDR1 SGHTA and CDR2 FQGNSA. The CDR3 contains 16 residues. Germline trimming cut 2 bases from V and 4 bases from J; bases unmatched to any gene: 11.

This chain links TRBV18 with TRBJ2-2; perhaps TRBD1 as D (6 bases). CDR1 and CDR2 from the germline V gene are KGHSH and LQKENI. This CDR3 contains 16 residues. V was shortened by 2 bases and J by 3 bases, with 13 bases between the two germline ends. CDR3 in DNA: TGTGCCAGCTCACCATTACAGGGACGGGACACCGGGGAGCTGTTTTTT. Translating gives CASSPLQGRDTGELFF.

This chain connects TRBV30 to TRBJ2-3; D call uncertain. Trimming removed 2 bases at V and 1 base at J, with 10 bases between. This CDR3 contains 14 residues. CDR1 is GTSNPN, CDR2 SVGIG, per germline (reference sequence). The CDR3 here is CAWSRLVRTDTQYF. In nucleotides, the CDR3 is TGTGCCTGGAGTCGACTCGTACGCACAGATACGCAGTATTTT.

V is TRBV7-2 and J is TRBJ2-2, with 9 bases that match TRBD1. The CDR3 loop spans 15 amino acids. Germline assignment: CDR1 SGHTA and CDR2 FQGNSA. The J segment lost 7 bases and the V segment lost 5 bases, leaving 8 bases of the junction unmatched. The CDR3 reads CASSQTGTGLGELFF. For the CDR3, the DNA is TGTGCCAGCAGCCAGACCGGGACAGGGCTCGGGGAGCTGTTTTTT.

This clone has a single count. This chain joins TRBV29-1 and TRBJ2-1, with 8 bases identical to TRBD2. CDR3 length: 14 amino acids. Germline V gene data show CDR1 as SQVTM and CDR2 as ANQGSEA. The CDR3: CSGVAGGYYNEQFF. The CDR3 coding sequence is TGCAGTGGGGTGGCGGGAGGTTACTACAATGAGCAGTTCTTC.

The chain is built from TRBV15 and TRBJ2-3; TRBD2 agrees at 12 bases. Germline-derived CDR1 and CDR2 are LNHNV and YYDKDF (reference sequence). J lost 3 bases, V lost 1 base, and 11 bases had no gene match. This CDR3 has 19 residues. For the CDR3, the DNA is TGTGCCACCAGCAGAGCGGTAATTACTAGCGGGAGGAGGACAGATACGCAGTATTTT. It codes for CATSRAVITSGRRTDTQYF.

The chain uses TRBV6-1 and TRBJ2-1, with TRBD2 identical over 7 bases. The CDR3 sequence is 17 residues long. In germline, CDR1 is MNHNS, CDR2 SASEGT. V shed 2 bases, J shed 0 bases, and the junction held 7 bases outside the gene matches. CDR3 coding DNA: TGTGCCAGCAGTGAAAATTTGGGCGGGAGCTCCTACAATGAGCAGTTCTTC. Its translation is CASSENLGGSSYNEQFF.

This clone was counted a single time. The V call is TRBV4-2, the J call TRBJ2-3; 11 bases map to TRBD2. This CDR3 has 21 residues. Germline trimming cut 2 bases from V and 0 bases from J; bases unmatched to any gene: 16. Germline CDR1 is LGHNA and CDR2 is YNFKEQ. The CDR3 sequence: CASSQTRFTSGRPTSTDTQYF. CDR3 sequence (DNA): TGTGCCAGCAGCCAAACCCGCTTTACTAGCGGGAGACCCACTAGCACAGATACGCAGTATTTT.

The chain has TRBV18 and TRBJ1-4; 8 nucleotides align to TRBD1. The CDR3 sequence is 14 residues long. The germline V gene has CDR1 KGHSH and CDR2 LQKENI. V dropped 3 bases and J dropped 7; count of bases not matched to a gene: 4. For the CDR3, the DNA is TGTGCCAGCTCACCGACAGGGGTGGGTGAAAAACTGTTTTTT. The encoded protein is CASSPTGVGEKLFF.

This clone was observed once. The rearrangement uses TRBV6-5 and TRBJ2-5; tentative D call: TRBD1 (5 bases). The germline V and J ends were trimmed by 0 bases and 7 bases, with 12 bases remaining between them. From germline, CDR1 is MNHEY and CDR2 SVGAGI. This CDR3 is 14 amino acids long. The chain's CDR3 is CASSYSMDTATQYF. The CDR3 bases are TGTGCCAGCAGTTACTCGATGGACACCGCGACCCAGTACTTC.